The 10 T cell receptor beta chains given below trace back to one sample, sequenced in a study of blood T cell repertoires in COVID-19. Clones were read by immunoSEQ multiplex PCR, and TCRdb kept only the in-frame ones, dropping some. The table records roughly 100,000 clones, roughly 90% of them present only once. Source material: peripheral blood. These receptors were obtained from a woman aged 60 to 75 with acute or convalescent COVID-19.

This clone has only one observation. This rearrangement joins TRBV7-8 to TRBJ2-6; TRBD2 might be the D (6 bases). Germline CDR1 and CDR2: SGHVS and FQNEAQ. The V gene lost 6 bases and the J gene lost 4 bases, with 16 bases spanning the gap. This CDR3 region has 16 residues. The CDR3 protein is CASSSIGRSGANVLTF. CDR3 sequence (DNA): TGTGCCAGCAGTTCAATCGGGAGATCGGGGGCCAACGTCCTGACTTTC.

The rearrangement links TRBV7-8 to TRBJ2-2; TRBD1 matches at 8 bases. The germline CDR1 and CDR2 sequences are SGHVS and FQNEAQ. CDR3 length: 14 residues. Germline trimming cut 5 bases from V and 6 bases from J; bases unmatched to any gene: 5. The CDR3 is CASSTRTGSGELFF. The CDR3 DNA is TGTGCCAGCAGCACCAGGACAGGGTCCGGGGAGCTGTTTTTT.

This clone has ten or more counts. In DNA form, the CDR3 reads TGTGCCAGCAGTTACTGGACAGGGGACGAAAAACTGTTTTTT. It encodes CASSYWTGDEKLFF. The V and J genes are TRBV6-5 and TRBJ1-4; 9 nucleotides match TRBD1. The ends lost 1 base at V and 8 bases at J; junction bases unmatched: 2. The CDR3 loop spans 14 amino acids. Germline loops: CDR1 MNHEY, CDR2 SVGAGI.

The J gene is TRBJ1-1, the V gene TRBV18, with a weak D call TRBD1 (6 bases). The CDR3 contains 16 residues. The V gene's germline CDR1 is KGHSH and CDR2 LQKENI. The germline V and J ends were trimmed by 2 bases and 3 bases, with 16 bases remaining between them. CDR3 coding DNA: TGTGCCAGCTCACCAGTGGGGGCAGGTATGTACACTGAAGCTTTCTTT. Residues: CASSPVGAGMYTEAFF.

The rearrangement joins TRBV5-8 to TRBJ1-5, with D tentatively TRBD1 (6 bases). Per the germline V gene, CDR1 is SGHTS and CDR2 is YDEGEE. V shed 4 bases and J shed 0 bases, with 17 bases lying between them. The length of the CDR3 is 17 residues. The CDR3 loop reads CASSRPSGHLSNQPQHF. CDR3 bases: TGTGCCAGCAGCCGACCCTCGGGACACCTTAGCAATCAGCCCCAGCATTTT.

The chain couples TRBV3-1 (or the pseudogene TRBV3-2) to TRBJ2-1; 12 bases match TRBD2. Trimming at V came to 4 bases and at J to 3 bases, leaving 4 bases not matched to a gene. The CDR3 is 16 amino acids. Per the germline V gene, CDR1 is LGHDT and CDR2 is YNNKEL (reference sequence). The CDR3 sequence: CASSPSGRVFYNEQFF. The CDR3 nucleotides read TGTGCCAGCAGCCCTAGCGGGAGGGTATTCTACAATGAGCAGTTCTTC.

J is TRBJ2-2 and V is TRBV29-1, with D maybe TRBD2 (5 bases). Germline V lookup: CDR1 SQVTM, CDR2 ANQGSEA. Trimming removed 4 bases at V and 5 bases at J, with 14 bases between. This CDR3 has 14 residues. The CDR3 nucleotides read TGCAGCGTTGCCGAGAATCGGGGAACCGGGGAGCTGTTTTTT. Translated: CSVAENRGTGELFF.

The gene calls are TRBV5-4 and TRBJ2-7; D might be TRBD2 (6 bases). Germline V lookup: CDR1 SGHNT, CDR2 YYREEE (reference sequence). Trimming took off 0 bases at V and 6 bases at J, with 7 bases between the two ends. The CDR3 runs 12 residues. The CDR3 region is CASSLGDSEQYV. DNA for the CDR3: TGTGCCAGCAGCTTGGGGGACTCCGAGCAGTACGTC.

The chain uses TRBV5-6 and TRBJ1-2; D uncertain. Germline V gene lookup returns CDR1 SGHDT and CDR2 YYEEEE. V was clipped by 0 bases and J by 9 bases, with 12 bases between them. The CDR3 is 13 amino acids. CDR3 loop: CASSLDGPGSYTF. The CDR3 coding sequence is TGTGCCAGCAGCTTGGACGGGCCGGGGAGCTACACCTTC.

V is TRBV27 and J is TRBJ2-2, with TRBD2 identical over 12 bases. CDR3 length: 16 residues. Per the germline V gene, CDR1 is MNHEY and CDR2 is SMNVEV (reference sequence). The V gene end was trimmed by 3 bases and the J gene end by 5 bases; junction bases not matched to a gene: 4. The CDR3 DNA reads TGTGCCAGCAGTTTCGGACTAGCGGGACGGACCGGGGAGCTGTTTTTT. This translates into CASSFGLAGRTGELFF.